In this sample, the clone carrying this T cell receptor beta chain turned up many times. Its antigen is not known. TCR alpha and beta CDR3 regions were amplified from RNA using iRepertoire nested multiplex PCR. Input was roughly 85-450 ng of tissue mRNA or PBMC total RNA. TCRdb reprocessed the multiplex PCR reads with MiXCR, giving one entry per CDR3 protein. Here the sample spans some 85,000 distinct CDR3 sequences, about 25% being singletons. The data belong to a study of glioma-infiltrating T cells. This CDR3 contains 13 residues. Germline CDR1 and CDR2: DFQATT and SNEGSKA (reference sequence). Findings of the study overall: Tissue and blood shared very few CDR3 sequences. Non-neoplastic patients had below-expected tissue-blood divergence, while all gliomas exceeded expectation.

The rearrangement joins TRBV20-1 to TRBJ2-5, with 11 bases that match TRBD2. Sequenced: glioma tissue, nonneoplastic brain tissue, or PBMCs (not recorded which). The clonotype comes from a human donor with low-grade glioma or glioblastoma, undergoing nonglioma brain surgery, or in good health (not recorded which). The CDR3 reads CSVAGGVGETQYF. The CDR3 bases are TGCAGCGTAGCGGGGGGGGTCGGTGAGACCCAGTACTTC.